This paragraph reports one T cell receptor (beta chain). The J segment lost 10 bases and the V segment lost 4 bases, leaving 14 bases of the junction unmatched. The length of the CDR3 is 16 residues. CDR1 is SGHAT and CDR2 is FQNNGV in the germline V gene. These data come from a study of OX40 agonist ivuxolimab in advanced cancers. The assay was immunoSEQ multiplex PCR, and TCRdb's table has in-frame clones only and misses some. The data contain 50,000 or so clones, about nine tenths of them seen just once; the ten biggest clones take up around 7%. The chain employs TRBV11-2 and TRBJ2-1; 9 bases are a match to TRBD2. Sequenced material: CD4+ or CD8+ T cells sorted from blood, taken in a trial of the OX40 agonist ivuxolimab. The source is an adult with an advanced solid tumor such as melanoma, head and neck, liver or kidney cancer. The CDR3 loop is CASSSAVGRGGWEQFF. The CDR3 DNA reads TGTGCCAGCAGCTCCGCAGTCGGGCGGGGGGGCTGGGAGCAGTTCTTC.